This T cell receptor beta chain emerged from a study of cytomegalovirus exposure and HLA in healthy donors. Trimming stripped 6 bases from V and 2 bases from J, with 11 bases between. The CDR3 has 15 residues. Germline V gives CDR1 MNHNS, CDR2 SASEGT. The study's findings and limits: Reportedly, diagnosis of cytomegalovirus status by the classifier showed high specificity and sensitivity. Earlier analysis looked at TCR beta V segments, and most were productive about 87% or about 30% of the time.

As for this clone: Its antigen is not known.

Researchers ran the PCR with 60 Vbeta and 13 Jbeta primers. Methods used by the authors: Unique TCR beta chains totaled roughly 80 million in a later count, with around 12 million of them shared. Assay: immunoSEQ multiplex PCR; the TCRdb copy retains only in-frame clones and omits some. V and J calls plus clone size are reproduced from that table; the DNA served to infer D and trimming. The sample consists of about 160,000 clones, 60% to 85% of them appearing once. Healthy individuals who donated bone marrow served as the donors. Source material: PBMCs. The V and J genes are TRBV6-1 and TRBJ2-6; no reliable D call. The sequence came from a woman aged 40 to 49 in good health and CMV-seronegative. This chain's CDR3 is CASRIEETGANVLTF. CDR3 nucleotide sequence: TGTGCCAGCAGGATCGAGGAGACTGGGGCCAACGTCCTGACTTTC.